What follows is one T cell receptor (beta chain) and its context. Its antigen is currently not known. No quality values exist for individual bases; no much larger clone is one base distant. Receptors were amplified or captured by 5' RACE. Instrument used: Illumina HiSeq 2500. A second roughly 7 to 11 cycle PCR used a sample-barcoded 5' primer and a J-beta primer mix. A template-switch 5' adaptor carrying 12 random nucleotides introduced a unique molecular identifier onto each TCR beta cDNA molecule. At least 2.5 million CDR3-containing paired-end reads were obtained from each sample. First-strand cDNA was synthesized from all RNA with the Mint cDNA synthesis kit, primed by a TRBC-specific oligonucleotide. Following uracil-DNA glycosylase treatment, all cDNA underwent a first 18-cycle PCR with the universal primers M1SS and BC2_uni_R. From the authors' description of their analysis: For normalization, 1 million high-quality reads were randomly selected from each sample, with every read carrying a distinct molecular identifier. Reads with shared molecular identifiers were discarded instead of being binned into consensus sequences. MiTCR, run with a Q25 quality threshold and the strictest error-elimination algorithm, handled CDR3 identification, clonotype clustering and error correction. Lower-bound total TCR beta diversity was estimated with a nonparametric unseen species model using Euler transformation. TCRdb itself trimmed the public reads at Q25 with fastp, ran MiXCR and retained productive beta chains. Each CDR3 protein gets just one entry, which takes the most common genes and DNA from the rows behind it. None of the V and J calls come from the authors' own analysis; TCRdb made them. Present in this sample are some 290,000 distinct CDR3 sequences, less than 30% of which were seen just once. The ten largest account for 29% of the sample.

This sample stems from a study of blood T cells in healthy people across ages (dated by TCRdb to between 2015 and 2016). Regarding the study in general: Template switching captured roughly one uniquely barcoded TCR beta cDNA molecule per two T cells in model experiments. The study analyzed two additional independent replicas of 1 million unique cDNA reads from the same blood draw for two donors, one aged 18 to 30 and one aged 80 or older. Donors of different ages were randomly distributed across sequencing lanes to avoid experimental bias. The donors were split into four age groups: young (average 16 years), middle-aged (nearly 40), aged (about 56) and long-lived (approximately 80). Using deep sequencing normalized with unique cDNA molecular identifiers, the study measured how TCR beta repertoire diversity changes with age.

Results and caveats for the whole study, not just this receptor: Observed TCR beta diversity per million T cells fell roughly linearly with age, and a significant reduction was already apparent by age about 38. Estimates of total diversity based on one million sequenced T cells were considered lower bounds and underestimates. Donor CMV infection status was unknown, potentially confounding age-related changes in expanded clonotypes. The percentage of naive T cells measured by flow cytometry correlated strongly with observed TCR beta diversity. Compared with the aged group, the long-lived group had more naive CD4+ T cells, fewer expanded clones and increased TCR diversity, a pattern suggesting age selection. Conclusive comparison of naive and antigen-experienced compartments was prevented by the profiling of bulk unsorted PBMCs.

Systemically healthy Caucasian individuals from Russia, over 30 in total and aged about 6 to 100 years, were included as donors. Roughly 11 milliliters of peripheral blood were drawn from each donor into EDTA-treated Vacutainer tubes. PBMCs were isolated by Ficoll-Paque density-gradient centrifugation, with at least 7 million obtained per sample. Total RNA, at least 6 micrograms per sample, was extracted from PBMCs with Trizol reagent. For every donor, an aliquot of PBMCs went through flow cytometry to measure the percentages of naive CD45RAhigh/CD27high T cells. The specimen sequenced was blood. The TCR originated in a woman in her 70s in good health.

The CDR3 reads as follows: CASSRTFYEQYF. The DNA reads TGTGCCAGCAGTCGGACGTTCTACGAGCAGTACTTC. The chain couples TRBV12-3 or TRBV12-4 to TRBJ2-1, with the D gene uncertain. The end of the DNA is better explained by TRBJ2-7, so the J call may be wrong. Its CDR3 holds 12 amino acids, cysteine through phenylalanine. Just CDR3 DNA is preserved here, 36 bases in frame from base 1.